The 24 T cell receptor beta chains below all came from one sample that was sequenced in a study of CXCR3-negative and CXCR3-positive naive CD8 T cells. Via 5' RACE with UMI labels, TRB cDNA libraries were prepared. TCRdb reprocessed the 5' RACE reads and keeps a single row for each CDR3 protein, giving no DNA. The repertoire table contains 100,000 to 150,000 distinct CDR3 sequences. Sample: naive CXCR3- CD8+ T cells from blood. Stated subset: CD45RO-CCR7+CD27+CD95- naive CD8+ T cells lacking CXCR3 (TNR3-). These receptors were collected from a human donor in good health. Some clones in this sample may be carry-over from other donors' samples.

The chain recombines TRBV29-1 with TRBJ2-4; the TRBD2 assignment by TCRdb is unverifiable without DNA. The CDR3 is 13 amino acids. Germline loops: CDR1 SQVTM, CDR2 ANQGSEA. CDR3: CSGLAASGNIQYF.

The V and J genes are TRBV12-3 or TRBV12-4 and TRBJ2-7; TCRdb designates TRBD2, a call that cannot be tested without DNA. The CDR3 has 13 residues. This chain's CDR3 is CASSGQEGYEQYF.

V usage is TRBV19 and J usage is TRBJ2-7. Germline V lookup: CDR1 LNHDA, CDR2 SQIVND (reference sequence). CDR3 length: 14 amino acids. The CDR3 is CASTPWLGSYEQYF.

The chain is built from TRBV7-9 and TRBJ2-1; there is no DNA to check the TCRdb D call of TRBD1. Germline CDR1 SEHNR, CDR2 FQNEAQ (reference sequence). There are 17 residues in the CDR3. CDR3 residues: CASSLPPGQSSYNEQFF.

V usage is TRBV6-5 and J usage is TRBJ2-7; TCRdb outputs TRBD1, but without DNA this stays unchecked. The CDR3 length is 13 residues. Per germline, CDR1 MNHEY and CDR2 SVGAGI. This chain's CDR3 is CASSYGHLYEQYF.

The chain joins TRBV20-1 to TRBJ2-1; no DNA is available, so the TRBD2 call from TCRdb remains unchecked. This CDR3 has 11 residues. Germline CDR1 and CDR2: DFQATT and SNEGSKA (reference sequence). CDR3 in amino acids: CSATTRVEHLF.

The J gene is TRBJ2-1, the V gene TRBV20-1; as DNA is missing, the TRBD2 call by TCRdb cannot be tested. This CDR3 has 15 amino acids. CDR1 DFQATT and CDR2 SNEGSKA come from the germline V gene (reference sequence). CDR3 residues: CSAALAGVAYNEQFF.

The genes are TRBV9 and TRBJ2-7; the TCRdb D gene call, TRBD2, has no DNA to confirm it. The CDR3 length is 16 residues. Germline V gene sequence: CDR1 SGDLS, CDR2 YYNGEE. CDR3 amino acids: CASSVATGGSIYEQYF.

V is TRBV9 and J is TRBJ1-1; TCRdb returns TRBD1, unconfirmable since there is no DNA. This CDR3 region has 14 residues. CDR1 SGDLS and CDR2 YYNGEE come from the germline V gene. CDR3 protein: CASSVGDGHTEAFF.

The CDR3 region is CSVGGGNTGELFF. This chain joins TRBV29-1 and TRBJ2-2; TCRdb indicates TRBD1, and absent DNA this call remains unverified. The CDR3 spans 13 residues. Germline V gene sequence: CDR1 SQVTM, CDR2 ANQGSEA.

CDR3 in amino acids: CAISARQGSTGNIQYF. The V and J genes are TRBV10-3 and TRBJ2-4; TCRdb picks TRBD1, but there is no DNA to check that call. Germline loops: CDR1 ENHRY, CDR2 SYGVKD. This CDR3 spans 16 amino acids.

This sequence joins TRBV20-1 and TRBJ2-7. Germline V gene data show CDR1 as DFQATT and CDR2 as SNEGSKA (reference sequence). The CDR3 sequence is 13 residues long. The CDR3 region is CSARGQKSPEQYF.

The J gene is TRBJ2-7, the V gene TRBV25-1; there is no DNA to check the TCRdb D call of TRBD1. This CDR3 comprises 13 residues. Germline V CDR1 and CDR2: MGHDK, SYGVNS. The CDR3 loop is CAAVGQGFHEQYF.

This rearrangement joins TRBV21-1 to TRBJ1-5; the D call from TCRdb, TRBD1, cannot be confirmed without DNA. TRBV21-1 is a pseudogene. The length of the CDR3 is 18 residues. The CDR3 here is CASSKVRGQVTSNQPQHF.

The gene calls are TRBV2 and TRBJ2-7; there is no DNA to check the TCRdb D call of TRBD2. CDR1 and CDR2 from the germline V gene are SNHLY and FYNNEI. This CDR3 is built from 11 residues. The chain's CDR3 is CASSANYEQYF.

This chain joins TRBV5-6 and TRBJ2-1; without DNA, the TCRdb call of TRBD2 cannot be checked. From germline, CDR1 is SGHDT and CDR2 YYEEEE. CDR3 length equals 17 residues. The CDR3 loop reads CASSFFPQTDSYNEQFF.

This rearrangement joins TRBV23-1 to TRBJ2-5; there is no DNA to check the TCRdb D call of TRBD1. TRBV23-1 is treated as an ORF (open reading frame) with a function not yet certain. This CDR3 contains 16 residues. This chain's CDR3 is CASSQPGTQRRETQYF.

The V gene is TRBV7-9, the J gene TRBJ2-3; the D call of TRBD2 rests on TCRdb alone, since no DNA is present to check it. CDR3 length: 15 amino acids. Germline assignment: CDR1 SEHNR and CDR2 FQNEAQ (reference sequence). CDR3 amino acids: CASSQGSGSPDTQYF.

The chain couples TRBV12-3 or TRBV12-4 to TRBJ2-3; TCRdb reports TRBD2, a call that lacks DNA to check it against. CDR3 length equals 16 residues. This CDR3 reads CASTNGLAGPTDTQYF.

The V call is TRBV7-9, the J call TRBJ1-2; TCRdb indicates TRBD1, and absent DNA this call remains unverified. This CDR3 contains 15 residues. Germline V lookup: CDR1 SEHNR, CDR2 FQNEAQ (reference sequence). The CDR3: CAGSYNSDKDYGYTF.

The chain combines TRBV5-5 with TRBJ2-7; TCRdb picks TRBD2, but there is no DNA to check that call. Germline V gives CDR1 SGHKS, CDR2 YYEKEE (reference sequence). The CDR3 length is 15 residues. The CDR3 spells CASSLSGRAAYEQYF.

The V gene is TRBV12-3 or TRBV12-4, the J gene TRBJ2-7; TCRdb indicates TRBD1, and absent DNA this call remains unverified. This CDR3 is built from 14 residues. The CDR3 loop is CASSLEAGAREQYF.

The CDR3 sequence: CSVEMPSGRSVDTQYF. The rearrangement joins TRBV29-1 to TRBJ2-3; the D call from TCRdb, TRBD2, cannot be confirmed without DNA. Looked up from germline, CDR1 is SQVTM and CDR2 is ANQGSEA. The CDR3 has 16 amino acids.

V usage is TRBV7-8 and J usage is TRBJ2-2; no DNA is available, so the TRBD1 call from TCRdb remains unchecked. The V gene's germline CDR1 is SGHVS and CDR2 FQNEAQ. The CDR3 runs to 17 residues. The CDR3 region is CASTSHPGQGAVGELFF.